The 26 T cell receptor beta chains given below trace back to one sample, sequenced in a study of identifying expanded T cells in peripheral blood. Assay used: immunoSEQ multiplex PCR; TCRdb lists only in-frame clones, some missing. Among 70,000 to 95,000 clones listed, around 90% were seen once. Sequencing was performed on blood. The source is a person aged 18 to 69 in good health.

The chain recombines TRBV2 with TRBJ2-3; 7 positions agree with TRBD1. There are 17 residues in the CDR3. The V gene's germline CDR1 is SNHLY and CDR2 FYNNEI. The V segment lost 0 bases and the J segment 0 bases; nucleotides outside the gene matches: 6. CDR3 sequence (DNA): TGTGCCAGCAGTGAAGCACGAACAGGGGCCAGCACAGATACGCAGTATTTT. Translating it yields CASSEARTGASTDTQYF.

The chain employs TRBV7-9 and TRBJ1-2, with D tentatively TRBD1 (5 bases). The CDR3 consists of 12 residues. Per germline, CDR1 SEHNR and CDR2 FQNEAQ (reference sequence). V was cut by 8 bases and J by 8 bases, with 15 bases left in between. CDR3 in amino acids: CASGLGGLGYTF. CDR3 bases: TGTGCCAGCGGATTGGGGGGTCTCGGCTACACCTTC.

The chain recombines TRBV18 with TRBJ1-1; 8 bases are a match to TRBD1. J was trimmed by 5 bases and V by 3 bases; bases with no gene match: 5. Looked up from germline, CDR1 is KGHSH and CDR2 is LQKENI. This CDR3 has 14 residues. CDR3 in amino acids: CASSPTDRATEAFF. The CDR3 coding sequence is TGTGCCAGCTCACCCACGGACAGGGCGACTGAAGCTTTCTTT.

The V and J genes are TRBV7-9 and TRBJ1-3; D may be TRBD1 (5 bases). The germline V gene encodes CDR1 SEHNR and CDR2 FQNEAQ (reference sequence). This CDR3 comprises 15 residues. V lost 0 bases, J lost 7 bases, and 13 bases lay in between. The CDR3 bases are TGTGCCAGCAGCTTAGCTGGGGGGGTCCGGAACACCATATATTTT. Translated: CASSLAGGVRNTIYF.

The chain joins TRBV6-5 to TRBJ1-1; the D is unclear. V dropped 3 bases and J dropped 4 bases, with 9 bases sitting between them. The germline gives CDR1 MNHEY, CDR2 SVGAGI. There are 13 residues in the CDR3. CDR3 protein: CASSYGETTEAFF. The CDR3 nucleotides read TGTGCCAGCAGTTATGGGGAGACCACTGAAGCTTTCTTT.

This clone was seen more than once but under ten times. The J gene is TRBJ1-6, the V gene TRBV7-8, with unresolved D. V lost 5 bases, J lost 7 bases, and 12 bases lay in between. CDR3 length equals 14 residues. Germline CDR1 reads SGHVS; CDR2 reads FQNEAQ. The DNA for the CDR3 is TGTGCCAGCAGCCCGGCCCCGGCAAATTCACCCCTCCACTTT. Residues: CASSPAPANSPLHF.

The V call is TRBV20-1, the J call TRBJ1-2, with D possibly TRBD1 on 5 matching bases. V shed 6 bases and J shed 10 bases, with 15 bases lying between them. The CDR3 is 11 amino acids. From germline, CDR1 is DFQATT and CDR2 SNEGSKA (reference sequence). DNA for the CDR3: TGCAGTGCCCGGACACAGACATACTACACCTTC. It codes for CSARTQTYYTF.

V gene TRBV5-1 combines with J gene TRBJ1-4; 7 bases are a match to TRBD1. With 7 bases clipped from V and 3 bases from J, the junction kept 3 bases outside the gene matches. The CDR3 covers 13 residues. Germline loops: CDR1 SGHRS, CDR2 YFSETQ. This CDR3 is CASRDSSNEKLFF. As DNA, the CDR3 is TGCGCCAGCCGGGACAGTTCTAATGAAAAACTGTTTTTT.

This clone was recorded once. This rearrangement joins TRBV4-3 to TRBJ2-6; no firm D call. CDR1 LGHNA and CDR2 YSLEER come from the germline V gene. This CDR3 has 19 amino acids. The ends were cut back, 3 bases at V and 0 bases at J, with 18 bases in the middle. CDR3 loop: CASSQASPRSSSGANVLTF. The CDR3 DNA reads as TGCGCCAGCAGCCAGGCCTCTCCGCGGTCGAGCTCTGGGGCCAACGTCCTGACTTTC.

Only a few counts were recorded for this clone. The rearrangement uses TRBV7-6 and TRBJ2-3; 9 bases agree with TRBD1. Trimming cost V 5 bases and J 10 bases; bases outside gene matches: 4. Per germline, CDR1 SGHVS and CDR2 FNYEAQ. The CDR3 contains 12 residues. The DNA for the CDR3 is TGTGCCAGCAGCCGGGGACAGGGACCGCAGTATTTT. Its protein is CASSRGQGPQYF.

The chain joins TRBV6-5 to TRBJ1-1; D ambiguous. V was trimmed by 2 bases and J by 6 bases, leaving 4 bases between them. The CDR3 sequence is 11 residues long. The germline V gene has CDR1 MNHEY and CDR2 SVGAGI. The CDR3 reads CASSYGPEAFF. The CDR3 DNA follows: TGTGCCAGCAGTTACGGCCCTGAAGCTTTCTTT.

The chain carries TRBV19 and TRBJ1-5; 8 bases map to TRBD1. Trimming cost V 2 bases and J 0 bases; bases outside gene matches: 9. The CDR3 extends over 18 amino acids. The V gene's germline CDR1 is LNHDA and CDR2 SQIVND (reference sequence). This CDR3 reads CASSIPTGASYSNQPQHF. The CDR3 DNA follows: TGTGCCAGTAGTATACCGACAGGGGCCTCCTATAGCAATCAGCCCCAGCATTTT.

The rearrangement links TRBV27 to TRBJ2-3; no clear D. This CDR3 spans 16 amino acids. The germline V gene has CDR1 MNHEY and CDR2 SMNVEV (reference sequence). V shed 6 bases and J shed 2 bases, with 18 bases lying between them. The CDR3 region is CASREHLDSITDTQYF. Written as DNA, the CDR3 is TGTGCCAGCAGGGAACACCTGGATTCGATCACAGATACGCAGTATTTT.

The chain couples TRBV5-1 to TRBJ1-3; D not certain. Trimming removed 0 bases at V and 0 bases at J, with 10 bases between. Germline CDR1 reads SGHRS; CDR2 reads YFSETQ. This CDR3 spans 16 amino acids. Here the CDR3 reads CASSLEVRGSGNTIYF. The CDR3 DNA reads TGCGCCAGCAGCTTGGAAGTTCGGGGCTCTGGAAACACCATATATTTT.

The gene calls are TRBV28 and TRBJ1-1; possibly TRBD1 for D (5 bases). The germline CDR1 and CDR2 sequences are MDHEN and SYDVKM. The CDR3 length is 13 residues. The V end was cut by 10 bases, the J end by 1 base, with 13 bases between. CDR3 sequence reads: CAIRAPKNTEAFF. For the CDR3, the DNA is TGTGCCATCAGGGCTCCTAAGAACACTGAAGCTTTCTTT.

The chain recombines TRBV5-5 with TRBJ1-3; 7 bases line up with TRBD1. V lost 3 bases and J lost 6; bases outside the gene matches: 6. CDR1 SGHKS and CDR2 YYEKEE come from the germline V gene (reference sequence). The CDR3 length is 14 residues. CDR3 region: CASSYGTVENTIYF. The CDR3 nucleotides read TGTGCCAGCAGCTACGGGACAGTGGAAAACACCATATATTTT.

The chain links TRBV2 to TRBJ1-5, with D possibly TRBD1 on 6 matching bases. Trimming stripped 7 bases from V and 0 bases from J, with 16 bases between. This CDR3 has 16 residues. Looked up from germline, CDR1 is SNHLY and CDR2 is FYNNEI. The CDR3 loop is CASTGRGTYSNQPQHF. In DNA form, the CDR3 reads TGTGCCAGCACGGGCAGGGGCACATATAGCAATCAGCCCCAGCATTTT.

This clone was counted only a few times. The CDR3 spells CASRAQDRETYNSPLHF. The DNA for the CDR3 is TGCGCCAGCAGGGCCCAGGACAGGGAGACCTATAATTCACCCCTCCACTTT. The gene calls are TRBV4-1 and TRBJ1-6; 8 nucleotides agree with TRBD1. V dropped 6 bases and J dropped 2; count of bases not matched to a gene: 9. This CDR3 spans 17 amino acids. Germline V CDR1 and CDR2: MGHRA, YSYEKL.

The chain is built from TRBV15 and TRBJ1-4; D call uncertain. Trimming shortened V by 2 bases and J by 0 bases, and 10 bases separated the two germline ends. CDR1 and CDR2 (germline): LNHNV, YYDKDF (reference sequence). The CDR3 runs to 16 residues. CDR3 sequence reads: CATSRQAGATNEKLFF. The CDR3 bases are TGTGCCACCAGCAGACAAGCAGGTGCAACTAATGAAAAACTGTTTTTT.

J is TRBJ1-2 and V is TRBV6-5, with 7 nucleotides matching TRBD1. The germline V gene has CDR1 MNHEY and CDR2 SVGAGI. The junction had 9 bases not matched to a gene; V was cut back by 7 bases and J by 4 bases. The CDR3 loop spans 14 amino acids. Here the CDR3 DNA reads TGTGCCAGCACCCGGGGACAGCCTTCCTATGGCTACACCTTC. This sequence encodes CASTRGQPSYGYTF.

J is TRBJ1-1 and V is TRBV6-5; 8 nucleotides agree with TRBD1. The germline gives CDR1 MNHEY, CDR2 SVGAGI. Trimming removed 0 bases from V and 7 bases from J; junction bases left unmatched: 7. The CDR3 consists of 15 residues. The CDR3 DNA reads as TGTGCCAGCAGTTACTCCTGGACAGGGACACTTGAAGCTTTCTTT. Its protein product is CASSYSWTGTLEAFF.

This sequence joins TRBV10-2 and TRBJ1-1; possible D gene TRBD1, 6 bases. Looked up from germline, CDR1 is WSHSY and CDR2 is SAAADI. V was pared by 8 bases and J by 0 bases, with 28 bases between. This CDR3 is built from 19 residues. CDR3 loop: CASRPPRNRVEGMNTEAFF. DNA of the CDR3: TGCGCCAGCCGCCCACCGCGAAACAGGGTTGAGGGGATGAACACTGAAGCTTTCTTT.

This chain uses TRBV9 with TRBJ2-5; TRBD2 aligns across 9 bases. Germline-derived CDR1 and CDR2 are SGDLS and YYNGEE. V was clipped by 0 bases and J by 1 base; unmatched bases: 4. The CDR3 length is 16 residues. This chain's CDR3 is CASSVGLAGRQETQYF. Written as DNA, the CDR3 is TGTGCCAGCAGCGTAGGTCTAGCGGGGCGCCAAGAGACCCAGTACTTC.

This rearrangement joins TRBV11-3 to TRBJ1-4, with D unresolved. Germline assignment: CDR1 SGHNT and CDR2 YENEEA. The CDR3 covers 14 residues. Trimming removed 2 bases from V and 8 bases from J, with 12 bases in between. The CDR3 sequence is CASSLPPSAEKLFF. CDR3 in DNA: TGTGCCAGCAGCTTACCCCCGTCGGCGGAAAAACTGTTTTTT. Full variable domain (remainder filled in from reference TRBV11-3 and TRBJ1-4): EAGVVQSPRYKIIEKKQPVAFWCNPISGHNTLYWYLQNLGQGPELLIRYENEEAVDDSQLPKDRFSAERLKGVDSTLKIQPAELGDSAVYLCASSLPPSAEKLFFGSGTQLSVL.

The chain recombines TRBV6-5 with TRBJ2-7; 7 positions agree with TRBD2. Unmatched junction bases numbered 8, after V lost 6 bases and J lost 0 bases. Germline loops: CDR1 MNHEY, CDR2 SVGAGI. The CDR3 sequence is 15 residues long. CDR3 residues: CASSRSERGSYEQYF. The CDR3 DNA reads TGTGCCAGCAGCCGATCGGAGCGGGGCTCCTACGAGCAGTACTTC.

This clone occurred once. CDR3 DNA: TGTGCCTGTCCCCGGGGAGGGGGCCCGGGGAACACTGAAGCTTTCTTT. Amino acid sequence: CACPRGGGPGNTEAFF. V gene TRBV30 combines with J gene TRBJ1-1; 7 positions match TRBD1. Trimming cost V 6 bases and J 1 base; bases outside gene matches: 14. This CDR3 has 16 residues. Germline CDR1 GTSNPN, CDR2 SVGIG (reference sequence).